The 5 T cell receptor beta chains given below trace back to one sample, sequenced in a study of circulating CD8 cells and anti-PD-1 response in melanoma. TCR libraries were prepared from approximately 15 ng of total RNA with the QIAseq Immune Repertoire TCR panel. From the reads, TCRdb called clonotypes with MiXCR, one entry per CDR3 protein. The table shows under 550 distinct CDR3 sequences, with more than 8% occurring only once. Four subsets defined by PD-1 and/or TIGIT were sorted from live CD3+CD8+TCRalphabeta+ cells. The sample here was CD8+ T cells from PBMCs, taken at baseline or after one month of anti-PD-1 therapy (not recorded which). Source of these receptors: a human donor with melanoma.

The genes are TRBV30 and TRBJ1-5; TRBD1 matches 10 bases. The CDR3 runs 14 residues. Germline CDR1 reads GTSNPN; CDR2 reads SVGIG (reference sequence). V shed 4 bases, J shed 6 bases, and the junction held 6 bases outside the gene matches. CDR3 nucleotide sequence: TGTGCCTGGAATTCCGGGACAGGGGCTCAGCCCCAGCATTTT. Translating gives CAWNSGTGAQPQHF. Full variable domain (rest looked up from reference TRBV30 and TRBJ1-5): SQTIHQWPATLVQPVGSPLSLECTVEGTSNPNLYWYRQAAGRGLQLLFYSVGIGQISSEVPQNLSASRPQDRQFILSSKKLLLSDSGFYLCAWNSGTGAQPQHFGDGTRLSIL.

By sample share, this clonotype is medium-sized. The J gene is TRBJ2-5, the V gene TRBV27, with D maybe TRBD2 (6 bases). V gave up 1 base and J gave up 5 bases, with 11 bases separating them. CDR3 length: 14 amino acids. Germline loops: CDR1 MNHEY, CDR2 SMNVEV (reference sequence). CDR3: CASSLYAGRETQYF. The CDR3 DNA is TGTGCCAGCAGTTTATACGCGGGGCGGGAGACCCAGTACTTC.

By frequency in the sample, this clonotype is large. The V call is TRBV28, the J call TRBJ2-7, with D possibly called TRBD1 or TRBD2 (5 bases each). V was pared by 4 bases and J by 7 bases, with 23 bases between. Germline V gene sequence: CDR1 MDHEN, CDR2 SYDVKM. The CDR3 totals 16 residues. The CDR3 nucleotides are TGTGCCAGCAGTTCTCCCCGGGACCCGCCGGCCGATGAGCAGTACTTC. Encoded protein: CASSSPRDPPADEQYF.

By frequency in the sample, this clonotype is medium-sized. V gene TRBV12-3 or TRBV12-4 combines with J gene TRBJ2-3; unclear D gene. The CDR3 spans 17 residues. The V gene lost 2 bases and the J gene lost 2 bases, with 17 bases spanning the gap. The CDR3 reads CASSLYSRQATTDTQYF. The DNA of the CDR3 is TGTGCCAGCAGTTTATACTCCAGGCAGGCTACCACAGATACGCAGTATTTT.

This clonotype is large (0.1 to 1%) by share. The CDR3 DNA is TGCGCCAGCAGCCCACTAGCGGGACCAGATACGCAGTATTTT. Translated: CASSPLAGPDTQYF. The J gene is TRBJ2-3, the V gene TRBV4-1, with TRBD2 identical over 10 bases. CDR1 is MGHRA and CDR2 is YSYEKL in the germline V gene. V shed 4 bases, J shed 4 bases, and the junction held 2 bases outside the gene matches. This CDR3 has 14 residues.